This T cell receptor beta chain was retrieved from a study of T cells expressing NK-cell markers. About the research overall: Sorted CD3+CD56-NKG2C+, CD3+CD56+NKG2C- and CD3+CD56+NKG2C+ T cells were the source of the TCR beta repertoires. Notes on the study in general: The leading position in the CD3+CD56-NKG2C+ fraction of several donors also went to these clonotypes. In over 5 donors, dominant CD3+CD56+NKG2C+ clonotypes ranked among the top 10 CD8+ clonotypes.

CDR3 size: 14 residues. CDR1 and CDR2 from the germline V gene are SGHDN and FVKESK. Each CDR3 protein gets one entry in TCRdb, which reprocessed the 5' RACE reads and gives no DNA. This repertoire comprises about 460,000 distinct CDR3 sequences; its ten largest clones make up under 1.5%. Turning to this clonotype: What it binds is not known.

The TCR sequence derives from a woman aged 50 to 60 in good health. The V gene is TRBV14, the J gene TRBJ2-2; no DNA is available, so the TRBD1 call from TCRdb remains unchecked. Sequenced material: blood T cells: a sorted CD56 or NKG2C T cell subset, CD4+ or CD8+ T cells, or bulk PBMC T cells (not recorded which). Here the CDR3 reads CASRGTRGTGELFF.